This T cell receptor (beta chain) is drawn from a study of blood T cell repertoires in COVID-19. Overall study: Collection of acute and convalescent COVID-19 samples took place in the United States, Italy and Spain. Sample material is recorded as cDNA or gDNA derived from T cells, B-cell-depleted T cells, or PBMCs.

Germline-derived CDR1 and CDR2 are SGHAT and FQNNGV. The CDR3 runs 15 residues. With V trimmed by 4 bases and J by 2 bases, 6 bases remained unmatched. Authors' methods: Cell counts per sample came from amplifying reference gene primers. The data were produced by immunoSEQ multiplex PCR, yet TCRdb's version contains in-frame clones alone and is incomplete. V, J and clone size derive from that table, while D and trimming were established from the DNA sequence. This table has 150,000 or so clones, roughly four fifths appearing once. This sequence joins TRBV11-2 and TRBJ1-2; 8 nucleotides match TRBD1. This clonotype originated in a woman aged 50 to 60 with active or convalescent COVID-19. Sequenced material: peripheral blood. The CDR3 nucleotides read TGTGCCAGCAGCTCGCTCACAGGGGGGAACTATGGCTACACCTTC. Residues: CASSSLTGGNYGYTF.